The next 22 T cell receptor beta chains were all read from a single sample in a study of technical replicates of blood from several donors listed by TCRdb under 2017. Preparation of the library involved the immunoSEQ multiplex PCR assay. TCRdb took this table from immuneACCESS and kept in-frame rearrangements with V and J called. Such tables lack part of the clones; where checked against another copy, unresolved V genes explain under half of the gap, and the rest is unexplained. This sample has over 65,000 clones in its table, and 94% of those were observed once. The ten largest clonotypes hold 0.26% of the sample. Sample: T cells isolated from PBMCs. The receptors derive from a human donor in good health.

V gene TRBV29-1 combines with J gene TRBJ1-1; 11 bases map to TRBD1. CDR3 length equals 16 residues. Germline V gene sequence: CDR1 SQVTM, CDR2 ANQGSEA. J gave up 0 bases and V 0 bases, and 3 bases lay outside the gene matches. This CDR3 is CSVEDRDRGMNTEAFF. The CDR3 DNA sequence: TGCAGCGTTGAAGATCGGGACAGGGGGATGAACACTGAAGCTTTCTTT.

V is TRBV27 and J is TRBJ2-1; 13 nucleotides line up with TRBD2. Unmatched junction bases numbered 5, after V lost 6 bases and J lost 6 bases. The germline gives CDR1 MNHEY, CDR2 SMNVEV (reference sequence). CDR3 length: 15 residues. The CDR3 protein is CASSSGTSGVNEQFF. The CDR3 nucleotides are TGTGCCAGCAGCTCGGGGACTAGCGGGGTCAATGAGCAGTTCTTC.

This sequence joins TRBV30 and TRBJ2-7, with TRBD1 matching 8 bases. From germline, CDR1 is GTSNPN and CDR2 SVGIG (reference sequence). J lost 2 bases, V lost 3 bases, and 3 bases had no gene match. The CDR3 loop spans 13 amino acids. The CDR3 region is CAWRTGGPYEQYF. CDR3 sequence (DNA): TGTGCCTGGAGAACAGGGGGGCCCTACGAGCAGTACTTC.

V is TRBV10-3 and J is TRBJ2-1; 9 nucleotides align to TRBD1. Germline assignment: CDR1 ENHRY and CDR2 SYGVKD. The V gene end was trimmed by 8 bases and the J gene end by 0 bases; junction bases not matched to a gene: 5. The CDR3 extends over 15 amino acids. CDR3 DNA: TGTGCCATCGGGGACAGGGTGAACTCCTACAATGAGCAGTTCTTC. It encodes CAIGDRVNSYNEQFF.

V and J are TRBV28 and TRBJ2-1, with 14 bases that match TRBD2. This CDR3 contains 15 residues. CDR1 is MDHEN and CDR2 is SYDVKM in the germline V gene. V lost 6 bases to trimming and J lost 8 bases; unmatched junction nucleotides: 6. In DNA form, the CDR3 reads TGTGCCAGCAGGGGAGGGACTAGCGGGAGCTATGAGCAGTTCTTC. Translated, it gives CASRGGTSGSYEQFF.

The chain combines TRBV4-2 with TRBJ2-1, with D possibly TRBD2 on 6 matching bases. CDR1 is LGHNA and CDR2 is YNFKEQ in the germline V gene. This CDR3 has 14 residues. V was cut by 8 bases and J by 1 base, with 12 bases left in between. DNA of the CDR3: TGTGCCAGCGCAATAGGGACTTCCTACAATGAGCAGTTCTTC. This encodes CASAIGTSYNEQFF.

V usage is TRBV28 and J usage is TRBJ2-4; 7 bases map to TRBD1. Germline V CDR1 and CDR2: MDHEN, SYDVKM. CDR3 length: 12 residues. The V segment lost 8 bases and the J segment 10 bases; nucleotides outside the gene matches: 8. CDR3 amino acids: CASRDSNYIQYF. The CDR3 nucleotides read TGTGCCAGCCGGGACAGCAACTATATTCAGTACTTC.

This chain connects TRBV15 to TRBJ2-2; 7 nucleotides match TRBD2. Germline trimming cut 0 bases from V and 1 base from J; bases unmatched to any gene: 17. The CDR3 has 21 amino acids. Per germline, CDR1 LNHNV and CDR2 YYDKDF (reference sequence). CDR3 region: CATSRDFWAQRSSGNTGELFF. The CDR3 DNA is TGTGCCACCAGCAGAGATTTCTGGGCCCAACGTTCTAGCGGGAACACCGGGGAGCTGTTTTTT.

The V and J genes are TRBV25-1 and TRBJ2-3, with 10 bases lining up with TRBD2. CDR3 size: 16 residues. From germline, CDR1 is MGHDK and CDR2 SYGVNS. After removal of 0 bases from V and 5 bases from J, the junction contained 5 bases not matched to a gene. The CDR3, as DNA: TGTGCCAGCAGTGAATATCAGCGGGGGGGCCTAGATACGCAGTATTTT. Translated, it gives CASSEYQRGGLDTQYF.

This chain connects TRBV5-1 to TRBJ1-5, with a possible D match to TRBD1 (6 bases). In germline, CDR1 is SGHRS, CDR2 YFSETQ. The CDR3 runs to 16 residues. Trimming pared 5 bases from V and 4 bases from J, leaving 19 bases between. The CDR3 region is CASRGEQGFGNQPQHF. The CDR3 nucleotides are TGCGCCAGCAGGGGTGAACAGGGCTTCGGTAATCAGCCCCAGCATTTT.

CDR3 protein: CAWGRDSLSYEQYF. The CDR3 DNA reads as TGTGCCTGGGGTAGGGACAGCCTGTCCTACGAGCAGTACTTC. The chain has TRBV30 and TRBJ2-7, with TRBD1 matching over 7 bases. Germline V gene sequence: CDR1 GTSNPN, CDR2 SVGIG (reference sequence). CDR3 length: 14 amino acids. Trimming took 5 bases from V and 1 from J; bases not matched to a gene: 8.

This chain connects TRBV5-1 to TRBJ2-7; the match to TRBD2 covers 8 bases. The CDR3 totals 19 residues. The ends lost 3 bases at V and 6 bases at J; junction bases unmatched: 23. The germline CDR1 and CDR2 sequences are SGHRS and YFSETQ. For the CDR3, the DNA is TGCGCCAGCAGCTGGGAAAGGGGTCGGGGGGGCGGTGTTTTCCGCGAGCAGTACTTC. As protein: CASSWERGRGGGVFREQYF. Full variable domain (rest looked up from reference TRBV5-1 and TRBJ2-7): KAGVTQTPRYLIKTRGQQVTLSCSPISGHRSVSWYQQTPGQGLQFLFEYFSETQRNKGNFPGRFSGRQFSNSRSEMNVSTLELGDSALYLCASSWERGRGGGVFREQYFGPGTRLTVT.

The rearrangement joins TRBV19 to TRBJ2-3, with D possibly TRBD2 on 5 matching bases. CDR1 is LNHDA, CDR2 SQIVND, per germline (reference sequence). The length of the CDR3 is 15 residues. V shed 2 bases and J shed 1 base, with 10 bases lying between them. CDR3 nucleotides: TGTGCCAGTAGTATACGACGGGGTGGCACAGATACGCAGTATTTT. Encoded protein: CASSIRRGGTDTQYF.

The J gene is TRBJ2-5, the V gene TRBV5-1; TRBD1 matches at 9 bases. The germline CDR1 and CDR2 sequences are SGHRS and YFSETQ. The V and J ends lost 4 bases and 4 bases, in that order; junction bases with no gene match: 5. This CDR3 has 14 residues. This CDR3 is CASSPQTGGETQYF. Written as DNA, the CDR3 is TGCGCCAGCAGCCCCCAGACAGGGGGAGAGACCCAGTACTTC. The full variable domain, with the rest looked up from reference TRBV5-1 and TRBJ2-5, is KAGVTQTPRYLIKTRGQQVTLSCSPISGHRSVSWYQQTPGQGLQFLFEYFSETQRNKGNFPGRFSGRQFSNSRSEMNVSTLELGDSALYLCASSPQTGGETQYFGPGTRLLVL.

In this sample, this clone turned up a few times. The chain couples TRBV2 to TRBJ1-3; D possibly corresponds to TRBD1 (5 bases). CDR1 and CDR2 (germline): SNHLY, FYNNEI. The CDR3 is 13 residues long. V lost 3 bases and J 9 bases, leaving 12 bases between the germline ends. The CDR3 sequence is CASSDYRKSTIYF. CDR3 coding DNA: TGTGCCAGCAGTGATTACAGGAAAAGCACCATATATTTT.

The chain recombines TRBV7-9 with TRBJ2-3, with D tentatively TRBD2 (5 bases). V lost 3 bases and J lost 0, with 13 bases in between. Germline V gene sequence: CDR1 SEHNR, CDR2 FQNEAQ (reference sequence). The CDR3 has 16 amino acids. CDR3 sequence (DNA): TGTGCCAGCAGCTTTGAAAAGGGCGGGAGCACAGATACGCAGTATTTT. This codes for CASSFEKGGSTDTQYF.

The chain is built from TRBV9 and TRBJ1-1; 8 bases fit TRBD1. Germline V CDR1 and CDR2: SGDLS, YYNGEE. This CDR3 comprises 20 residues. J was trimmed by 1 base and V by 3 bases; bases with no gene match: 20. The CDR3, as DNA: TGTGCCAGCAGCGACTTTGGGGGAGTGGGCAGGGGGCCTCCGAACACTGAAGCTTTCTTT. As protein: CASSDFGGVGRGPPNTEAFF.

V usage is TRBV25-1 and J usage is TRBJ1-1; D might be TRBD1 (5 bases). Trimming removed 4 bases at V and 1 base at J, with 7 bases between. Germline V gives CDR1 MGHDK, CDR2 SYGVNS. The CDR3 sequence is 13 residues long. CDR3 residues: CASSGQTNTEAFF. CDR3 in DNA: TGTGCCAGCAGTGGACAGACGAACACTGAAGCTTTCTTT. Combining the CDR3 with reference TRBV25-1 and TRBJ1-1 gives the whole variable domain EADIYQTPRYLVIGTGKKITLECSQTMGHDKMYWYQQDPGMELHLIHYSYGVNSTEKGDLSSESTVSRIRTEHFPLTLESARPSHTSQYLCASSGQTNTEAFFGQGTRLTVV.

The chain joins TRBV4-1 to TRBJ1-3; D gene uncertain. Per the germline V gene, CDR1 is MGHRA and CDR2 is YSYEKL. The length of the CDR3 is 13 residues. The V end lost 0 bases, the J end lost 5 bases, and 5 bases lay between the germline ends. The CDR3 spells CASSQDSRNTIYF. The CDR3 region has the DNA TGCGCCAGCAGCCAAGACTCCCGAAACACCATATATTTT.

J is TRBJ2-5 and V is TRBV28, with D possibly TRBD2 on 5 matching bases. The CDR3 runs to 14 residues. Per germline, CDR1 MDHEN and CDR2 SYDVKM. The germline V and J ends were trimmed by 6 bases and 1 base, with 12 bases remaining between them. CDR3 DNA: TGTGCCAGCAGCTCCTCGGGATTCCAAGAGACCCAGTACTTC. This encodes CASSSSGFQETQYF.

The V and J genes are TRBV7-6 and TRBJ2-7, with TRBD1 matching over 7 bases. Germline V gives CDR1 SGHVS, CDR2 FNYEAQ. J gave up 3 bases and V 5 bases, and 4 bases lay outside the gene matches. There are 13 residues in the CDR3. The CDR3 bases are TGTGCCAGCAGCACAGACAGGGACTACGAGCAGTACTTC. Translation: CASSTDRDYEQYF.

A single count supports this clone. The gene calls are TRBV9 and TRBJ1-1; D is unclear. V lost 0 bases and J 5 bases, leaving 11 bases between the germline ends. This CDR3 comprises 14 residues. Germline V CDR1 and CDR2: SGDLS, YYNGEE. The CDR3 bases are TGTGCCAGCAGCGTAGGAGGAGGGTCGACTGAAGCTTTCTTT. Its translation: CASSVGGGSTEAFF.